This TCR beta chain was sequenced during a study of identical twins. Comment on this clonotype: As yet, its antigen is unknown.

TCRdb passed the 5' RACE reads through MiXCR, listing each CDR3 protein once. This repertoire shows roughly 1,500,000 distinct CDR3 sequences, roughly a third found once; its top ten account for about 0.27%. Study-level points and caveats: Twins' excess sharing was less marked for out-of-frame beta sequences.

The CDR3 loop spans 15 amino acids. V shed 0 bases and J 5 bases; nucleotides not matched to a gene: 4. The chain employs TRBV12-3 or TRBV12-4 and TRBJ2-5, with 9 bases aligning to TRBD2. The receptor was isolated from a newborn girl in good health. Material: cord blood. The CDR3 loop reads CASSLALAGAETQYF. CDR3 nucleotide sequence: TGTGCCAGCAGTTTAGCGTTAGCGGGGGCGGAGACCCAGTACTTC.